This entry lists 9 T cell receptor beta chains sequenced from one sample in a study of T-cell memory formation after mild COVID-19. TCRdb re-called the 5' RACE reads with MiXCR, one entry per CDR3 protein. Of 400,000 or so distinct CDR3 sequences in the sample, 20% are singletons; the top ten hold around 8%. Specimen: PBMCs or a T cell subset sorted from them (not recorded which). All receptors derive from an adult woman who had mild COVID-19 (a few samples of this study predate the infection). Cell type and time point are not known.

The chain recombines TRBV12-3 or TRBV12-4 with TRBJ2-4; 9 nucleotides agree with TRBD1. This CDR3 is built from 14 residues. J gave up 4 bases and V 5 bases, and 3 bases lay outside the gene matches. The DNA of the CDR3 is TGTGCCAGCAGTGGGACAGGGCAAAAAAACATTCAGTACTTC. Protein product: CASSGTGQKNIQYF.

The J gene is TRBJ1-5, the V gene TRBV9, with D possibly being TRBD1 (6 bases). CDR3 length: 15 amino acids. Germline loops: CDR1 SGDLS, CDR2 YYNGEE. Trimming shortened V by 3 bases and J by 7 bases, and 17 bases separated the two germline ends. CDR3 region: CASSASGTPNQPQHF. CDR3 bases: TGTGCCAGCAGCGCATCCGGGACACCCAACCAGCCCCAGCATTTT.

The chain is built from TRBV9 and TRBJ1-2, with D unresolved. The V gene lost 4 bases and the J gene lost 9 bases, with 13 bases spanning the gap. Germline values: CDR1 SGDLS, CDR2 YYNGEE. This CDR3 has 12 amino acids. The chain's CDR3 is CASSPHPLSYTF. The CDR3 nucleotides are TGTGCCAGCAGCCCCCACCCCTTGAGCTACACCTTC. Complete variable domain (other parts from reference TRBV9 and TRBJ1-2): DSGVTQTPKHLITATGQRVTLRCSPRSGDLSVYWYQQSLDQGLQFLIQYYNGEERAKGNILERFSAQQFPDLHSELNLSSLELGDSALYFCASSPHPLSYTFGSGTRLTVV.

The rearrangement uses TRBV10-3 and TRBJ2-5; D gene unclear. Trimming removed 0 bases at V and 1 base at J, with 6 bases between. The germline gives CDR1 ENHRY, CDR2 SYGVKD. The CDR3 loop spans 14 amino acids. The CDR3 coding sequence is TGTGCCATCAGTGAGTCTCTGAGCCAAGAGACCCAGTACTTC. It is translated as CAISESLSQETQYF.

CDR3 in DNA: TGCAGCGCGAGGACAGGGGCCACTGAAGCTTTCTTT. It is translated as CSARTGATEAFF. The chain links TRBV29-1 to TRBJ1-1, with 9 bases identical to TRBD1. Trimming removed 7 bases from V and 4 bases from J; junction bases left unmatched: 4. The germline gives CDR1 SQVTM, CDR2 ANQGSEA. The CDR3 has 12 residues.

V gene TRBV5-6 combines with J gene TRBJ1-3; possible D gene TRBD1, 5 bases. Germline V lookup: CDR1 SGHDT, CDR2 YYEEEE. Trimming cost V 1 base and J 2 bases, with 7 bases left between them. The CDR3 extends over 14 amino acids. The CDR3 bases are TGTGCCAGCAGCTTGCTAGGGGCTGGAAACACCATATATTTT. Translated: CASSLLGAGNTIYF.

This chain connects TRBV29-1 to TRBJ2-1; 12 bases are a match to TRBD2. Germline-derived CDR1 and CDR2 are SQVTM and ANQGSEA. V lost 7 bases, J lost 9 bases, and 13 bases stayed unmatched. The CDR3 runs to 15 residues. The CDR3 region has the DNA TGCAGCGCCTTTGAGGGCCTAGCGGGGGGGCCTGAGCAGTTCTTC. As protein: CSAFEGLAGGPEQFF.

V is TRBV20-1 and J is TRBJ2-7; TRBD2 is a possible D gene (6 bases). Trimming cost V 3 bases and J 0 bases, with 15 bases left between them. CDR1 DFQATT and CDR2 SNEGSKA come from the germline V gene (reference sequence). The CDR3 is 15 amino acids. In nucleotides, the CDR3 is TGCAGTGCTAGCGAAGTTGTCGGGAGCTCCTACGAGCAGTACTTC. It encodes CSASEVVGSSYEQYF.

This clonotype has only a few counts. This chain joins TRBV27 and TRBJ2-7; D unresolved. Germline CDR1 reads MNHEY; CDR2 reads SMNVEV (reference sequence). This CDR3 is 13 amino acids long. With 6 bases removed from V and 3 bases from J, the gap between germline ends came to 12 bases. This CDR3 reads CASSWAKYYEQYF. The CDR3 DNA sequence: TGTGCCAGCAGCTGGGCTAAGTACTACGAGCAGTACTTC.